This T cell receptor beta chain was retrieved from a study of T cells in Graves' hyperthyroidism and ophthalmopathy. Study-level points and caveats: Clonotypes that were expanded in thyroid above 0.001 mostly appeared in blood too.

It was RNA transcripts that yielded the amplified TCR beta CDR3 regions. An initial round of RT-PCR targeting the TCR CDR3 relied on the HTBI primer set. TCRdb fed the multiplex PCR reads into MiXCR, producing one record per CDR3 protein. Of some 300,000 distinct CDR3 sequences in the sample, about 14% were seen once. Germline loops: CDR1 MDHEN, CDR2 SYDVKM. V lost 1 base, J lost 8 bases, and 15 bases lay in between. CDR3 length: 16 residues. This clonotype was counted only a few times. What it binds is unknown. This TCR derives from a woman in her twenties or thirties with Graves' hyperthyroidism that later progressed to Graves' ophthalmopathy. V and J are TRBV28 and TRBJ1-6, with a weak D call TRBD1 (5 bases). Source material: blood. The CDR3 spells CASSLSTGGGYSPLHF. CDR3 in DNA: TGTGCCAGCAGTTTATCCACGGGGGGGGGTTATTCACCCCTCCACTTT.